These 24 T cell receptor beta chains originate from one sample sequenced in a study of T cells in Graves' hyperthyroidism and ophthalmopathy. The CDR3 regions of TCR beta were amplified from RNA transcripts. The HTBI primer set served for first-round RT-PCR of the TCR CDR3. A single record per CDR3 protein comes from TCRdb applying MiXCR to the multiplex PCR reads. The sample contains about 360,000 distinct CDR3 sequences, about 13% of which appear only once. Sequenced material: blood. All receptors come from a young woman with Graves' hyperthyroidism.

This clonotype has at least ten counts. The CDR3 nucleotides are TGCAGTGCCAAACTTCCGACGGGCTCCAATCAGCCCCAGCATTTT. The encoded protein is CSAKLPTGSNQPQHF. The V gene is TRBV20-1, the J gene TRBJ1-5; D unclear. In germline, CDR1 is DFQATT, CDR2 SNEGSKA (reference sequence). The CDR3 totals 15 residues. Trimming pared 6 bases from V and 3 bases from J, leaving 18 bases between.

This clonotype was detected ten times or more. V is TRBV4-2 and J is TRBJ2-3, with a weak D call TRBD2 (6 bases). CDR1 LGHNA and CDR2 YNFKEQ come from the germline V gene. The CDR3 is made up of 15 amino acids. V shed 3 bases and J shed 6 bases, with 16 bases lying between them. DNA for the CDR3: TGTGCCAGCAGCCAGACGGGGATAGCGGAGGATACGCAGTATTTT. It translates to CASSQTGIAEDTQYF.

This clonotype was found many times. The gene calls are TRBV5-1 and TRBJ1-4, with 7 bases aligning to TRBD1. Germline V gene lookup returns CDR1 SGHRS and CDR2 YFSETQ. The CDR3 sequence is 15 residues long. V was clipped by 0 bases and J by 1 base; unmatched bases: 0. The CDR3 nucleotides are TGCGCCAGCAGCTTGGACAGGGGAACTAATGAAAAACTGTTTTTT. Translated, it gives CASSLDRGTNEKLFF.

This clonotype was counted ten times or more. The chain employs TRBV11-2 and TRBJ2-1; 10 bases are a match to TRBD2. The CDR3 covers 18 residues. Germline V CDR1 and CDR2: SGHAT, FQNNGV. V lost 3 bases and J lost 0; bases outside the gene matches: 8. The CDR3, as DNA: TGTGCCAGCAGCTTGGCTAGCGGGGGTGTAAGCTCCTACAATGAGCAGTTCTTC. Translating it yields CASSLASGGVSSYNEQFF.

This clonotype was detected ten times or more. The chain couples TRBV28 to TRBJ1-2, with D perhaps matching TRBD1 (5 bases). Per the germline V gene, CDR1 is MDHEN and CDR2 is SYDVKM. V gave up 5 bases and J gave up 5 bases, with 9 bases separating them. The CDR3 consists of 12 residues. This CDR3 reads CASSRGPYGYTF. Here the CDR3 DNA reads TGTGCCAGCAGTAGGGGCCCGTATGGCTACACCTTC.

This clonotype was detected only a few times. The V gene is TRBV6-5, the J gene TRBJ2-7; 9 nucleotides match TRBD1. After removal of 0 bases from V and 0 bases from J, the junction contained 6 bases not matched to a gene. CDR1 MNHEY and CDR2 SVGAGI come from the germline V gene. The CDR3 is 17 amino acids. The CDR3: CASSYSNPGQGSYEQYF. CDR3 nucleotide sequence: TGTGCCAGCAGTTACTCGAACCCGGGACAGGGCTCCTACGAGCAGTACTTC.

This clonotype was seen at least ten times. The chain is built from TRBV7-2 and TRBJ1-2; D might be TRBD1 (6 bases). This CDR3 region has 15 residues. Trimming cost V 6 bases and J 2 bases, with 16 bases left between them. Germline V CDR1 and CDR2: SGHTA, FQGNSA. The CDR3 DNA is TGTGCCAGCAGTCCTTGGCAGGGGCACAACTATGGCTACACCTTC. Translated: CASSPWQGHNYGYTF.

The CDR3 DNA reads TGTGCCATCAGTGAAGGACTAGCCGATGAGCAGTTCTTC. Translated: CAISEGLADEQFF. V and J are TRBV10-3 and TRBJ2-1; TRBD2 aligns across 8 bases. The germline gives CDR1 ENHRY, CDR2 SYGVKD. The length of the CDR3 is 13 residues. Losses at the gene ends were 3 bases for V and 8 bases for J; bases not matched to a gene: 3.

This clonotype was detected ten times or more. This chain links TRBV7-9 with TRBJ1-1; no clear D gene. The V and J ends lost 8 bases and 8 bases respectively, with 9 bases between them. The germline CDR1 and CDR2 sequences are SEHNR and FQNEAQ (reference sequence). The CDR3 contains 10 residues. CDR3 in amino acids: CASAPLEAFF. CDR3 DNA: TGTGCCAGCGCACCATTGGAAGCTTTCTTT.

This clonotype was counted ten times or more. The CDR3 bases are TGCAGTGCTAGCAGGGATCTAGATGAAAGTACTCGTGAGCAGTTCTTC. As protein: CSASRDLDESTREQFF. This chain uses TRBV20-1 with TRBJ2-1; TRBD1 is a possible D gene (5 bases). V lost 3 bases and J lost 9, with 24 bases in between. Germline V CDR1 and CDR2: DFQATT, SNEGSKA (reference sequence). The CDR3 runs 16 residues.

This chain links TRBV6-1 with TRBJ2-7; D uncertain. Germline values: CDR1 MNHNS, CDR2 SASEGT. Trimming cost V 2 bases and J 1 base, with 9 bases left between them. The length of the CDR3 is 14 residues. The CDR3 bases are TGTGCCAGCAGTGAACTCCTCCCATCCTACGAGCAGTACTTC. It specifies CASSELLPSYEQYF.

A remark on this clonotype: A read error is possible here, since a much larger clone lies one base away. This chain joins TRBV7-4 and TRBJ2-2; no definite D call. The CDR3 totals 13 residues. Germline loops: CDR1 SGHVT, CDR2 SQSDAQ. V lost 4 bases and J 8 bases, leaving 11 bases between the germline ends. This CDR3 reads CASSSQVSGELFF. The CDR3 nucleotides are TGTGCCAGCAGCTCACAAGTGTCTGGGGAGCTGTTTTTT.

This clonotype was counted many times. The gene calls are TRBV7-3 and TRBJ2-1; 9 bases match TRBD1. CDR3 length: 14 residues. V lost 5 bases and J lost 7; bases outside the gene matches: 6. Germline CDR1 is SGHTA and CDR2 is FQGTGA. The CDR3, as DNA: TGTGCCAGCAGCCCGGACAGGGGAAATAATGAGCAGTTCTTC. Translation: CASSPDRGNNEQFF.

This clonotype appeared many times. The chain carries TRBV6-2 or TRBV6-3 and TRBJ2-7; tentatively, D is TRBD1 or TRBD2 (5 bases each). CDR3 length equals 15 residues. Germline V lookup: CDR1 MNHEY, CDR2 SVGEGT. V lost 7 bases and J 3 bases, leaving 19 bases between the germline ends. The CDR3 loop reads CASNGGGRYYYEQYF. The CDR3, as DNA: TGTGCCAGCAACGGTGGGGGTCGATACTACTACGAGCAGTACTTC.

The chain links TRBV9 to TRBJ2-1, with D possibly called TRBD1 or TRBD2 (5 bases each). Germline V gene data show CDR1 as SGDLS and CDR2 as YYNGEE. The CDR3 length is 12 residues. V lost 4 bases and J lost 15, with 17 bases in between. In DNA, the CDR3 is TGTGCCAGCAGCCCTTTTTGGGGACCGGCGTTCTTC. Encoded protein: CASSPFWGPAFF.

This clonotype occurred many times. The chain combines TRBV20-1 with TRBJ1-2, with a tentative D call TRBD1 (5 bases). The V end lost 0 bases, the J end lost 0 bases, and 17 bases lay between the germline ends. The CDR3 runs to 17 residues. Germline V gives CDR1 DFQATT, CDR2 SNEGSKA (reference sequence). The CDR3 DNA reads TGCAGTGCTAGAGACCGACCGCGGGGGAGAGCTAACTATGGCTACACCTTC. Encoded protein: CSARDRPRGRANYGYTF.

This clonotype came up many times. The chain carries TRBV6-2 or TRBV6-3 and TRBJ2-2, with TRBD2 matching 13 bases. Germline CDR1 reads MNHEY; CDR2 reads SVGEGT. V shed 7 bases and J 3 bases; nucleotides not matched to a gene: 2. The CDR3 spans 15 residues. For the CDR3, the DNA is TGTGCCAGCAAACTAGCGGGGGGGCACACCGGGGAGCTGTTTTTT. Translating it yields CASKLAGGHTGELFF.

Ten or more counts support this clonotype. The rearrangement links TRBV5-1 to TRBJ2-1, with 8 bases matching TRBD1. Germline values: CDR1 SGHRS, CDR2 YFSETQ. CDR3 length equals 14 residues. V lost 4 bases, J lost 8 bases, and 8 bases stayed unmatched. CDR3 loop: CASSPGQGGDEQFF. In nucleotides, the CDR3 is TGCGCCAGCAGCCCCGGACAGGGTGGGGATGAGCAGTTCTTC.

This clonotype came up many times. The genes are TRBV3-1 and TRBJ2-1; TRBD1 matches 7 bases. The CDR3 covers 13 residues. CDR1 and CDR2 from the germline V gene are LGHDT and YNNKEL (reference sequence). With V trimmed by 8 bases and J by 4 bases, 5 bases remained unmatched. For the CDR3, the DNA is TGTGCCAGCGGTGGGACAGAATACAATGAGCAGTTCTTC. Protein sequence: CASGGTEYNEQFF.

This clonotype was found many times. V and J are TRBV29-1 and TRBJ1-2; no firm D call. Trimming cost V 4 bases and J 6 bases, with 9 bases left between them. The CDR3 length is 11 residues. Germline values: CDR1 SQVTM, CDR2 ANQGSEA. The CDR3 DNA sequence: TGCAGCGTTGGAAGGGATGATGGCTACACCTTC. Translation: CSVGRDDGYTF.

This clonotype has just a few counts. The chain combines TRBV7-9 with TRBJ1-2; D is ambiguous. This CDR3 has 14 residues. Trimming left V 5 bases short and J 5 bases short, with 15 bases between. The germline gives CDR1 SEHNR, CDR2 FQNEAQ (reference sequence). CDR3 bases: TGTGCCAGCAGCCTCTCGGGAACCCTTTATGGCTACACCTTC. Its protein product is CASSLSGTLYGYTF.

The genes are TRBV5-1 and TRBJ2-7, with a possible D match to TRBD2 (6 bases). The germline V and J ends were trimmed by 4 bases and 0 bases, with 20 bases remaining between them. This CDR3 region has 17 residues. CDR1 is SGHRS, CDR2 YFSETQ, per germline. In DNA form, the CDR3 reads TGCGCCAGCAGCGGAGGGCATGACTCGCTGTTCTCCTACGAGCAGTACTTC. Residues: CASSGGHDSLFSYEQYF.

This clonotype was seen ten or more times. The chain has TRBV30 and TRBJ1-4; 10 bases align to TRBD1. Germline V gene data show CDR1 as GTSNPN and CDR2 as SVGIG (reference sequence). The CDR3 contains 13 residues. Trimming removed 6 bases from V and 7 bases from J; junction bases left unmatched: 5. The CDR3 DNA reads as TGTGCCTGCCGACAGGGGGCCGTTGAAAAACTGTTTTTT. The encoded protein is CACRQGAVEKLFF.

This clonotype appeared many times. The chain is built from TRBV7-2 and TRBJ2-7; 8 bases are shared with TRBD2. With V trimmed by 5 bases and J by 4 bases, 7 bases remained unmatched. The CDR3 runs 14 residues. Germline assignment: CDR1 SGHTA and CDR2 FQGNSA. The CDR3 coding sequence is TGTGCCAGCAGCCGCCTGGCGGGGGGATACGAGCAGTACTTC. As protein: CASSRLAGGYEQYF.